These T cell receptor beta chains were read from a single sample in a study of T cell responses to AZD1222 COVID-19 vaccine. Clones were read by immunoSEQ multiplex PCR, and TCRdb kept only the in-frame ones, dropping some. Of fewer than 120,000 clones in the sample, 80% to 95% are singletons; the top ten hold 2% to 2.5%. The input for sequencing was peripheral blood, taken 28 days after the second AZD1222 dose. These receptors all come from an adult who received the AZD1222 COVID-19 vaccine. Each CDR3 is given with its conserved first and last residue. A D gene is named only where the DNA matches it firmly. The size field is filled for only some rows; it gives once, few, many or a size class.

D: NA
V: TRBV4-1
J: TRBJ1-6
size: NA
CDR3: CASSQDSGTGYSPLHF
DNA: TGCGCCAGCAGCCAAGATAGCGGGACGGGCTATTCACCCCTCCACTTT

D: NA
V: TRBV27
J: TRBJ1-5
size: NA
CDR3: CASSLTGVMNQPQHF
DNA: TGTGCCAGCAGTTTAACGGGGGTCATGAATCAGCCCCAGCATTTT

D: NA
V: TRBV7-9
J: TRBJ1-6
size: NA
CDR3: CASSYGGASSYNSPLHF
DNA: TGTGCCAGCAGCTACGGGGGAGCGAGCTCCTATAATTCACCCCTCCACTTT

D: NA
V: TRBV7-2
J: TRBJ1-5
size: NA
CDR3: CASSLSRDQPQHF
DNA: TGTGCCAGCAGCTTAAGCCGAGATCAGCCCCAGCATTTT

D: NA
V: TRBV6-5
J: TRBJ1-1
size: NA
CDR3: CASRTGRTEAFF
DNA: TGTGCCAGCAGGACGGGGCGGACTGAAGCTTTCTTT

D: NA
V: TRBV5-6
J: TRBJ2-7
size: NA
CDR3: CASSLQGWPSEQYF
DNA: TGTGCCAGCAGCTTGCAGGGGTGGCCCTCCGAGCAGTACTTC

D: NA
V: TRBV5-1
J: TRBJ2-4
size: NA
CDR3: CASSLAFSEAKNIQYF
DNA: TGCGCCAGCAGCTTGGCCTTCTCGGAAGCCAAAAACATTCAGTACTTC

D: NA
V: TRBV5-5
J: TRBJ1-6
size: NA
CDR3: CASSLERLNSPLHF
DNA: TGTGCCAGCAGCTTGGAACGGTTGAATTCACCCCTCCACTTT

D: TRBD1
V: TRBV11-2
J: TRBJ2-7
size: NA
CDR3: CASSLPFRDRGGGYEQYF
DNA: TGTGCCAGCAGCTTACCCTTCCGGGACAGGGGCGGGGGCTACGAGCAGTACTTC

D: NA
V: TRBV19
J: TRBJ1-4
size: NA
CDR3: CASALRAGLGEKLFF
DNA: TGTGCCAGTGCCTTGCGGGCCGGGCTGGGTGAAAAACTGTTTTTT

D: NA
V: TRBV2
J: TRBJ1-2
size: NA
CDR3: CASSVGGHYGYTF
DNA: TGTGCCAGCAGTGTGGGGGGACACTATGGCTACACCTTC

D: NA
V: TRBV19
J: TRBJ2-7
size: NA
CDR3: CASSIGTASSYEQYF
DNA: TGTGCCAGTAGTATTGGGACGGCTAGCTCCTACGAGCAGTACTTC

D: NA
V: TRBV6-5
J: TRBJ1-1
size: NA
CDR3: CASSYPGAMNTEAFF
DNA: TGTGCCAGCAGTTACCCAGGGGCCATGAACACTGAAGCTTTCTTT

D: TRBD2
V: TRBV7-2
J: TRBJ2-7
size: NA
CDR3: CASSLASGGFYEQYF
DNA: TGTGCCAGCAGCTTAGCTAGCGGGGGGTTCTACGAGCAGTACTTC

D: TRBD1
V: TRBV9
J: TRBJ1-1
size: NA
CDR3: CASSAGQGAGDTEAFF
DNA: TGTGCCAGCAGCGCCGGACAGGGGGCGGGGGACACTGAAGCTTTCTTT

D: TRBD1
V: TRBV7-6
J: TRBJ1-4
size: NA
CDR3: CASSLTGTGGGEKLFF
DNA: TGTGCCAGCAGTCTAACCGGGACAGGAGGGGGGGAAAAACTGTTTTTT

D: TRBD2
V: TRBV9
J: TRBJ2-5
size: NA
CDR3: CASSVTGGKETQYF
DNA: TGTGCCAGCAGCGTGACGGGGGGAAAAGAGACCCAGTACTTC

D: NA
V: TRBV5-8
J: TRBJ2-3
size: NA
CDR3: CASSLWDTQYF
DNA: TGTGCCAGCAGCTTGTGGGATACGCAGTATTTT

D: TRBD2
V: TRBV5-4
J: TRBJ2-5
size: NA
CDR3: CASSVDSGGGQETQYF
DNA: TGTGCCAGCAGCGTGGATAGCGGGGGGGGCCAAGAGACCCAGTACTTC

D: NA
V: TRBV4-3
J: TRBJ1-6
size: once
CDR3: CASSQDAGAPPLHF
DNA: TGCGCCAGCAGCCAAGATGCAGGGGCGCCACCCCTCCACTTT

D: TRBD1
V: TRBV28
J: TRBJ1-3
size: few
CDR3: CASRGQASGNTIYF
DNA: TGTGCCAGCAGGGGACAGGCCTCTGGAAACACCATATATTTT

D: TRBD1
V: TRBV18
J: TRBJ2-7
size: NA
CDR3: CASTRDRGAYEQYF
DNA: TGTGCCAGCACTCGAGACAGGGGCGCCTACGAGCAGTACTTC

D: NA
V: TRBV12-3/TRBV12-4
J: TRBJ1-1
size: NA
CDR3: CASSFLDSAFF
DNA: TGTGCCAGCAGTTTTCTCGATTCGGCTTTCTTT

D: NA
V: TRBV28
J: TRBJ2-5
size: NA
CDR3: CASSQAGSETQYF
DNA: TGTGCCAGCAGTCAGGCGGGCTCCGAGACCCAGTACTTC

D: NA
V: TRBV7-2
J: TRBJ2-1
size: NA
CDR3: CASSPDRAQRYNEQFF
DNA: TGTGCCAGCAGCCCCGACAGAGCTCAAAGATACAATGAGCAGTTCTTC

D: NA
V: TRBV6-5
J: TRBJ1-6
size: NA
CDR3: CASSSQVSPLHF
DNA: TGTGCCAGCAGTTCCCAAGTTTCACCCCTCCACTTT

D: NA
V: TRBV10-2
J: TRBJ1-1
size: NA
CDR3: CASIETVGTEAFF
DNA: TGCGCCAGCATCGAAACGGTCGGCACTGAAGCTTTCTTT

D: NA
V: TRBV7-2
J: TRBJ2-3
size: NA
CDR3: CASSSRDTQYF
DNA: TGTGCCAGCAGCTCCCGGGATACGCAGTATTTT

D: NA
V: TRBV9
J: TRBJ2-5
size: NA
CDR3: CASSVATGMEETQYF
DNA: TGTGCCAGCAGCGTAGCTACGGGAATGGAAGAGACCCAGTACTTC

D: NA
V: TRBV5-1
J: TRBJ1-1
size: NA
CDR3: CASSLVPGQNTEAFF
DNA: TGCGCCAGCAGCTTGGTCCCCGGGCAGAACACTGAAGCTTTCTTT

D: NA
V: TRBV7-2
J: TRBJ2-3
size: once
CDR3: CASSLPLGSTDTQYF
DNA: TGTGCCAGCAGCTTACCTTTGGGTTCCACAGATACGCAGTATTTT

D: TRBD2
V: TRBV30
J: TRBJ2-1
size: NA
CDR3: CAWSGRGAYNEQFF
DNA: TGTGCCTGGAGTGGGCGGGGGGCCTACAATGAGCAGTTCTTC

D: NA
V: TRBV10-3
J: TRBJ2-3
size: NA
CDR3: CAIRSSQAGDTQYF
DNA: TGTGCCATCAGGTCTTCCCAGGCGGGAGATACGCAGTATTTT

D: TRBD1
V: TRBV7-2
J: TRBJ2-7
size: NA
CDR3: CASSSDRDRAFYEQYF
DNA: TGTGCCAGCAGCTCGGACCGGGACAGGGCCTTCTACGAGCAGTACTTC

D: NA
V: TRBV7-2
J: TRBJ2-7
size: NA
CDR3: CASSLVVDFDEQYF
DNA: TGTGCCAGCAGCTTAGTAGTAGATTTCGACGAGCAGTACTTC

D: TRBD1
V: TRBV7-8
J: TRBJ1-2
size: NA
CDR3: CASSPGTGVGYGYTF
DNA: TGTGCCAGCAGCCCTGGGACAGGGGTGGGCTATGGCTACACCTTC

D: TRBD2
V: TRBV18
J: TRBJ2-4
size: NA
CDR3: CASSPRIGSGGPNRGIQYF
DNA: TGTGCCAGCTCACCAAGGATCGGTAGCGGGGGACCGAACCGGGGCATTCAGTACTTC

D: TRBD1
V: TRBV10-3
J: TRBJ1-2
size: NA
CDR3: CAISERQGAVGGYGYTF
DNA: TGTGCCATCAGTGAGAGACAGGGGGCTGTGGGGGGCTATGGCTACACCTTC

D: TRBD1
V: TRBV18
J: TRBJ1-5
size: NA
CDR3: CASSPGGQPYQPQHF
DNA: TGTGCCAGCTCACCGGGGGGACAGCCATATCAGCCCCAGCATTTT

D: NA
V: TRBV28
J: TRBJ1-2
size: NA
CDR3: CASSFLGGYTF
DNA: TGTGCCAGCAGTTTTCTCGGTGGCTACACCTTC

D: NA
V: TRBV16
J: TRBJ1-1
size: NA
CDR3: CASSQNQNTEAFF
DNA: TGTGCCAGCAGCCAAAACCAGAACACTGAAGCTTTCTTT

D: TRBD2
V: TRBV6-4
J: TRBJ2-3
size: NA
CDR3: CASSVRASGGNPQYF
DNA: TGTGCCAGCAGTGTCCGGGCTAGCGGGGGCAATCCGCAGTATTTT

D: TRBD2
V: TRBV6-1
J: TRBJ2-7
size: once
CDR3: CASSDPGTRGDEQYF
DNA: TGTGCCAGCAGTGACCCAGGGACTAGAGGTGACGAGCAGTACTTC

D: NA
V: TRBV12-3/TRBV12-4
J: TRBJ2-5
size: once
CDR3: CASSFVALETQYF
DNA: TGTGCCAGCAGTTTCGTGGCTTTGGAGACCCAGTACTTC

D: TRBD1
V: TRBV28
J: TRBJ2-7
size: NA
CDR3: CASSLTGVNYEQYF
DNA: TGTGCCAGCAGTTTAACAGGGGTCAACTACGAGCAGTACTTC

D: NA
V: TRBV19
J: TRBJ1-3
size: NA
CDR3: CASSSPRTVRNTIYF
DNA: TGTGCCAGTAGTAGCCCCCGGACAGTTCGAAACACCATATATTTT

D: TRBD2
V: TRBV6-4
J: TRBJ2-3
size: NA
CDR3: CASSPVGGEPDTQYF
DNA: TGTGCCAGCAGCCCTGTTGGGGGGGAACCAGATACGCAGTATTTT

D: TRBD1
V: TRBV11-2
J: TRBJ1-2
size: NA
CDR3: CASSLGQGSDYGYTF
DNA: TGTGCCAGCAGCCTAGGACAGGGAAGTGACTATGGCTACACCTTC

D: NA
V: TRBV28
J: TRBJ1-2
size: NA
CDR3: CASRGEDYGYTF
DNA: TGTGCCAGTAGGGGGGAAGACTATGGCTACACCTTC

D: TRBD1
V: TRBV18
J: TRBJ1-2
size: NA
CDR3: CASSPPVPGQGAEGYTF
DNA: TGTGCCAGCTCACCACCGGTTCCGGGACAGGGTGCAGAGGGCTACACCTTC

D: NA
V: TRBV7-6
J: TRBJ1-2
size: NA
CDR3: CASSLQGNYGYTF
DNA: TGTGCCAGCAGCTTACAGGGGAACTATGGCTACACCTTC

D: NA
V: TRBV6-5
J: TRBJ1-5
size: once
CDR3: CASRGSNQPQHF
DNA: TGTGCCAGCAGGGGGTCAAATCAGCCCCAGCATTTT

D: NA
V: TRBV5-5
J: TRBJ1-2
size: NA
CDR3: CASSFSVIYGYTF
DNA: TGTGCCAGCAGCTTTTCGGTTATCTATGGCTACACCTTC